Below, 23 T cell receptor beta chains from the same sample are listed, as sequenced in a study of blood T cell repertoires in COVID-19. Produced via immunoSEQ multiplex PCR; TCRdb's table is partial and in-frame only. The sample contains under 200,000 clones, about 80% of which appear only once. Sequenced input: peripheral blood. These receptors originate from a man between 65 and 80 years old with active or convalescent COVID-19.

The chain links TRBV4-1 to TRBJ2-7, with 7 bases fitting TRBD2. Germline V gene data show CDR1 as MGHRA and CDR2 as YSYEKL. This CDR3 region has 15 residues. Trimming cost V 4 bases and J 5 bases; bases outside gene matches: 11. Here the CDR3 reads CASSPTRGLVDEQYF. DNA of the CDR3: TGCGCCAGCAGCCCAACGCGGGGGTTGGTCGACGAGCAGTACTTC.

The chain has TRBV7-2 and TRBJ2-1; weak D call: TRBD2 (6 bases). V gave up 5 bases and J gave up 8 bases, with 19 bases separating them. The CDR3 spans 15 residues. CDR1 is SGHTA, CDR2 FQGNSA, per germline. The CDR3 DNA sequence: TGTGCCAGCAGCCTCAGCGGAGGACTAAGGGATGAGCAGTTCTTC. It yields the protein CASSLSGGLRDEQFF.

CDR3 nucleotides: TGTGCCACCTCCTCGGGCCGGGGGGCAGATACGCAGTATTTT. It is translated as CATSSGRGADTQYF. The chain carries TRBV19 and TRBJ2-3, with 7 bases that match TRBD2. The CDR3 contains 14 residues. Germline CDR1 is LNHDA and CDR2 is SQIVND (reference sequence). Trimming cost V 10 bases and J 4 bases; bases outside gene matches: 11.

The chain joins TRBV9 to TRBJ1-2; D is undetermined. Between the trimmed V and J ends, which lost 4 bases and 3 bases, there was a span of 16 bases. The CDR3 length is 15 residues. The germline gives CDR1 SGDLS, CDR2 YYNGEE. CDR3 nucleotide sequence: TGTGCCAGCAGCTATTACGACACGCCCGACTATGGCTACACCTTC. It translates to CASSYYDTPDYGYTF.

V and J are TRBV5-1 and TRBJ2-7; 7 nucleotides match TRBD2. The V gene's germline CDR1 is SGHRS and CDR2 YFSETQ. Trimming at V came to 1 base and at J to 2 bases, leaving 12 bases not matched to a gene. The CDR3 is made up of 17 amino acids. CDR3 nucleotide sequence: TGCGCCAGCAGCTTGATGTCGGGGGGAGGGGAAGCCTACGAGCAGTACTTC. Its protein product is CASSLMSGGGEAYEQYF.

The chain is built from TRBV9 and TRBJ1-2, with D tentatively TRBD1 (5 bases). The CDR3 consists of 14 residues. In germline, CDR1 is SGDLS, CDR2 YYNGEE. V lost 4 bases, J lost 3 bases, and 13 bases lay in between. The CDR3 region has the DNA TGTGCCAGCAGCCCCGAGAGACAGCACTATGGCTACACCTTC. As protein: CASSPERQHYGYTF.

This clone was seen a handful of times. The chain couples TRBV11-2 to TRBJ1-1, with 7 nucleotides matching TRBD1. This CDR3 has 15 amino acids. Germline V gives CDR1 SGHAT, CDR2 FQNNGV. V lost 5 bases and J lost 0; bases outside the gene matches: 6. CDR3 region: CASSPRQGLNTEAFF. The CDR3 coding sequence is TGTGCCAGCAGCCCCAGACAGGGTTTGAACACTGAAGCTTTCTTT.

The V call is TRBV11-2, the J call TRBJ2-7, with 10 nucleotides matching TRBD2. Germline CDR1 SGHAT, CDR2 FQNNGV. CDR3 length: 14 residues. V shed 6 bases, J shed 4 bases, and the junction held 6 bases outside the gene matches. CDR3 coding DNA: TGTGCCAGCAGGGCCGGGACTAGCGATTACGAGCAGTACTTC. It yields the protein CASRAGTSDYEQYF.

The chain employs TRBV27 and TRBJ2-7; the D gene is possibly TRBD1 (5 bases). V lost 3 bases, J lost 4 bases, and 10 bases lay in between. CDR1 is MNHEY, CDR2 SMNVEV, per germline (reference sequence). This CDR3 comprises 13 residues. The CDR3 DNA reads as TGTGCCAGCAGTTTTTTTCAGGGATACGAGCAGTACTTC. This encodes CASSFFQGYEQYF.

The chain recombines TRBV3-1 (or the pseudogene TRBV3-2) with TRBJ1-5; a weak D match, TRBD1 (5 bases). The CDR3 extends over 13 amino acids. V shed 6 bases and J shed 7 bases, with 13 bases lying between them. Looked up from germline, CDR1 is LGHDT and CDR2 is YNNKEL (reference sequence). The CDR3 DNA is TGTGCCAGCAGATTAGCAGGGCGGCAGCCCCAGCATTTT. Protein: CASRLAGRQPQHF.

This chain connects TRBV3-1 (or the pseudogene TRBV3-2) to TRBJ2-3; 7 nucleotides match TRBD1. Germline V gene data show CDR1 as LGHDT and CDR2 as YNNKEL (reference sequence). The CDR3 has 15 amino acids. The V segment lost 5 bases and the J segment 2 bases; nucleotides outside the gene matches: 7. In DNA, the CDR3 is TGTGCCAGCAGCGACAGGGTTACCGACACAGATACGCAGTATTTT. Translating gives CASSDRVTDTDTQYF.

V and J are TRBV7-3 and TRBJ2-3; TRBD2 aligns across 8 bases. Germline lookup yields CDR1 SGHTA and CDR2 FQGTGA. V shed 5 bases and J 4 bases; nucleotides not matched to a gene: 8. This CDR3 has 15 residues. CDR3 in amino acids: CASSPNSGIADTQYF. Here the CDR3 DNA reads TGTGCCAGCAGCCCAAATAGCGGGATCGCAGATACGCAGTATTTT. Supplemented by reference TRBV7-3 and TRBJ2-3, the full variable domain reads GAGVSQTPSNKVTEKGKYVELRCDPISGHTALYWYRQSLGQGPEFLIYFQGTGAADDSGLPNDRFFAVRPEGSVSTLKIQRTERGDSAVYLCASSPNSGIADTQYFGPGTRLTVL.

The CDR3 nucleotides read TGTGCCAGCAGCAGAGACGGGAGTGAAAAACTGTTTTTT. It specifies CASSRDGSEKLFF. The J gene is TRBJ1-4, the V gene TRBV16; D not resolved. Germline CDR1 and CDR2: KGHSY and FQNENV. The CDR3 is 13 residues long. Trimming left V 5 bases short and J 7 bases short, with 11 bases between. Based on the CDR3 plus reference TRBV16 and TRBJ1-4, the full variable domain is GEEVAQTPKHLVRGEGQKAKLYCAPIKGHSYVFWYQQVLKNEFKFLISFQNENVFDETGMPKERFSAKCLPNSPCSLEIQATKLEDSAVYFCASSRDGSEKLFFGSGTQLSVL.

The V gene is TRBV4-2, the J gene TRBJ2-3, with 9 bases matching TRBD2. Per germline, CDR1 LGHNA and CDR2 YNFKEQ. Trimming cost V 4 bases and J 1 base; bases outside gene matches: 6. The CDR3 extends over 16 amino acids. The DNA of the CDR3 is TGTGCCAGCAGCCTCATAGCGGGGGAGGGCACAGATACGCAGTATTTT. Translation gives CASSLIAGEGTDTQYF.

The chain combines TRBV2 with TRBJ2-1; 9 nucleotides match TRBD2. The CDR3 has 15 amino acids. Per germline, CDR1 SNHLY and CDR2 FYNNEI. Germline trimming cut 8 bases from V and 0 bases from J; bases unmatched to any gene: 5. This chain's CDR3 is CASQGSGSSYNEQFF. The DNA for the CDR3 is TGTGCCAGCCAGGGTAGCGGGAGCTCCTACAATGAGCAGTTCTTC.

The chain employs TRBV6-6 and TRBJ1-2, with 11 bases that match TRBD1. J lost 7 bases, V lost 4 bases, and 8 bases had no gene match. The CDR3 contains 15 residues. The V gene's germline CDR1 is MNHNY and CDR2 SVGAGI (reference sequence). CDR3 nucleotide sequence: TGTGCCAGCAGTTCCGGACAGGGGGCGCTTAGTGGCTACACCTTC. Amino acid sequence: CASSSGQGALSGYTF.

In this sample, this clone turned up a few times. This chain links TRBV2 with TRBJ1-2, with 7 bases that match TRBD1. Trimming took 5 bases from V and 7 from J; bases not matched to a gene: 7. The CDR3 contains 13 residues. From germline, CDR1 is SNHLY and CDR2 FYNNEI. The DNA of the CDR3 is TGTGCCAGCAGTACAGACAGGGCCGCTGGCTACACCTTC. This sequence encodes CASSTDRAAGYTF.

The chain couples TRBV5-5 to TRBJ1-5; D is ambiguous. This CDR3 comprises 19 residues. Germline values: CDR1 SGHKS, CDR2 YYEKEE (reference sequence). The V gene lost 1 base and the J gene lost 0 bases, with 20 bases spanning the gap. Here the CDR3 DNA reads TGTGCCAGCAGCTTGTCCGCAATTCAGGCCCTGTATAGCAATCAGCCCCAGCATTTT. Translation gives CASSLSAIQALYSNQPQHF.

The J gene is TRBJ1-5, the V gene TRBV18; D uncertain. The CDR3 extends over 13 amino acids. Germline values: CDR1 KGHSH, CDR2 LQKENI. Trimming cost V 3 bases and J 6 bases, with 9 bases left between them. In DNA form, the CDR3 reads TGTGCCAGCTCACCGGAGGGAACTCAGCCCCAGCATTTT. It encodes CASSPEGTQPQHF.

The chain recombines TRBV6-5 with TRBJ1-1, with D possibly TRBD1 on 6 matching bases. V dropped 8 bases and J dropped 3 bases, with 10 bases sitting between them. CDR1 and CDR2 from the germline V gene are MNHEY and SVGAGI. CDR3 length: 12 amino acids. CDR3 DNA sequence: TGTGCCAGCTCCGGACAGCACACTGAAGCTTTCTTT. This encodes CASSGQHTEAFF.

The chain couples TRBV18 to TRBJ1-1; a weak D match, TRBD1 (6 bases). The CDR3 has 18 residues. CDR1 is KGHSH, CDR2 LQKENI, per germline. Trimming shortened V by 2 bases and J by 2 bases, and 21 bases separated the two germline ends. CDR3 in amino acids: CASSPIGKSGDLNTEAFF. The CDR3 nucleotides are TGTGCCAGCTCACCAATTGGTAAATCAGGGGACCTTAACACTGAAGCTTTCTTT.

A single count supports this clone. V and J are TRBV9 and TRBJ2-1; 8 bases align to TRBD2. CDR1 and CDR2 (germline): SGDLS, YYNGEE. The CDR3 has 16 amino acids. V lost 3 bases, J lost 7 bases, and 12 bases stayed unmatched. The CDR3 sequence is CASSGPGAGGGNEQFF. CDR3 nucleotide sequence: TGTGCCAGCAGCGGCCCGGGGGCGGGAGGTGGGAATGAGCAGTTCTTC. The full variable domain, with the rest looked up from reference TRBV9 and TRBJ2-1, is DSGVTQTPKHLITATGQRVTLRCSPRSGDLSVYWYQQSLDQGLQFLIQYYNGEERAKGNILERFSAQQFPDLHSELNLSSLELGDSALYFCASSGPGAGGGNEQFFGPGTRLTVL.

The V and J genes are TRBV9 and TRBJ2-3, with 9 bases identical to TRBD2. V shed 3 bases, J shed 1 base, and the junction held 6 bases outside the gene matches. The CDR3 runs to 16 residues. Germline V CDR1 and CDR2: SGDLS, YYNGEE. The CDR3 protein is CASSGPSSGGTDTQYF. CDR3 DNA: TGTGCCAGCAGCGGCCCCTCTAGCGGGGGCACAGATACGCAGTATTTT.